Here is one T cell receptor (beta chain) with its context. The antigen is undetermined. This specimen comes from a study of shared clonotypes between healthy human individuals. TCRdb keeps only in-frame clones here, not all; method: immunoSEQ multiplex PCR. The sample has some 2 million clones, about 95% seen once. General study findings and limits: In several donors, around 4.8% of naive CD4 clonotypes appeared in common.

Naive CD8 cells, CD45RO-negative and positively selected for CCR7, excluded terminally differentiated effector memory CD45RA+ cells. Germline-derived CDR1 and CDR2 are WNHNN and SYGVQD (reference sequence). The CDR3 spans 15 residues. Trimming pared 2 bases from V and 5 bases from J, leaving 13 bases between. This chain connects TRBV10-1 to TRBJ2-1, with a possible D match to TRBD2 (5 bases). The TCR comes from a man between 18 and 29 years old in good health. The specimen sequenced was naive CD8+ T cells sorted from blood. For the CDR3, the DNA is TGCGCCAGCAGTGAGGGACTGGAGATGAACAATGAGCAGTTCTTC. Amino acids: CASSEGLEMNNEQFF.